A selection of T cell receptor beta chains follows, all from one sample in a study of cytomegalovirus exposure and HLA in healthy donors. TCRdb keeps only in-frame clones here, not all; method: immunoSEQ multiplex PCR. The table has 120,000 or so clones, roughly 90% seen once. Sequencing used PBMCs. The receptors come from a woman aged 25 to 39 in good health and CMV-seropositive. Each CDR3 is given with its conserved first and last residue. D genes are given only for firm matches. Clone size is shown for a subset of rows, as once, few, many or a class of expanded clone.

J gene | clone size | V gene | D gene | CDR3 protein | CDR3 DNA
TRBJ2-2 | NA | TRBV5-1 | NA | CASSLQALGGTGELFF | TGCGCCAGCAGCTTGCAGGCCTTAGGGGGAACCGGGGAGCTGTTTTTT
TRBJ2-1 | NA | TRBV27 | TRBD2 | CASRIAGGSSYNEQFF | TGTGCCAGCAGGATAGCGGGGGGGAGCTCCTACAATGAGCAGTTCTTC
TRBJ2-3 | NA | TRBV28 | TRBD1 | CASSFRQGGTDTQYF | TGTGCCAGCAGTTTTCGACAGGGAGGCACAGATACGCAGTATTTT
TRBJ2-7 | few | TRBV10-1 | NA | CASSDLDLTYEQYF | TGCGCCAGCAGTGACTTGGACTTAACCTACGAGCAGTACTTC
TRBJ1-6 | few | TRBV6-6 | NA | CASSYEAASHSPLHF | TGTGCCAGCAGTTACGAGGCAGCTTCCCATTCACCCCTCCACTTT
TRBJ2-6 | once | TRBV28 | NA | CASSLWRTEHSSGANVLTF | TGTGCCAGCAGTTTATGGAGGACAGAGCATTCCTCTGGGGCCAACGTCCTGACTTTC
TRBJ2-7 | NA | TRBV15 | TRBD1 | CATSSRTGGSYEQYF | TGTGCCACCAGCAGCCGGACAGGGGGCTCCTACGAGCAGTACTTC
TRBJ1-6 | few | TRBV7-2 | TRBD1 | CASSLDRGDNSPLHF | TGTGCCAGCAGCTTAGACAGGGGAGATAATTCACCCCTCCACTTT
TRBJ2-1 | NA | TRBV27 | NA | CASSLGRGNEQFF | TGTGCCAGCAGTTTAGGCAGGGGTAATGAGCAGTTCTTC
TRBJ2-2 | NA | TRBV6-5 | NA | CASSYLGGSTGELFF | TGTGCCAGCAGTTACCTGGGGGGAAGCACCGGGGAGCTGTTTTTT
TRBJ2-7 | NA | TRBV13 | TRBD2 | CASSPTSGRAYEQYF | TGTGCCAGCAGCCCGACTAGCGGGAGGGCCTACGAGCAGTACTTC
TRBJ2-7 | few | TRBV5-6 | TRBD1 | CASSLGTDYEQYF | TGTGCCAGCAGCCTGGGGACAGACTACGAGCAGTACTTC
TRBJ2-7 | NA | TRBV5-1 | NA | CASSLEANPGEQYF | TGCGCCAGCAGCTTGGAGGCTAACCCAGGCGAGCAGTACTTC
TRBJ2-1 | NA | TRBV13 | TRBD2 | CASSFSTSYEQFF | TGTGCCAGCAGCTTCTCGACTAGCTATGAGCAGTTCTTC
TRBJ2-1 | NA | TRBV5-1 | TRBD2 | CASSLQRGSYNEQFF | TGCGCCAGCAGCTTACAGCGGGGGAGCTACAATGAGCAGTTCTTC
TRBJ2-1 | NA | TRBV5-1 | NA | CASSPLARSSYNEQFF | TGCGCCAGCAGCCCCCTTGCTAGGAGCTCCTACAATGAGCAGTTCTTC
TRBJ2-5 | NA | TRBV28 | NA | CAVGGRDWREETQYF | TGTGCCGTAGGAGGTCGGGACTGGCGGGAAGAGACCCAGTACTTC
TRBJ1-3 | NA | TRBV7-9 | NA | CASSLDSPSGNTIYF | TGTGCCAGCAGCCTCGACAGCCCCTCTGGAAACACCATATATTTT
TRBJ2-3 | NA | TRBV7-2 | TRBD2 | CASSSAGTSGSGTQYF | TGTGCCAGCAGCTCCGCCGGGACTAGCGGGAGTGGGACGCAGTATTTT
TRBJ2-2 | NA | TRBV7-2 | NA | CASSLARGAIAGELFF | TGTGCCAGCAGCTTAGCCCGGGGGGCCATAGCCGGGGAGCTGTTTTTT
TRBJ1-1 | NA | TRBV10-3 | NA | CAISESQVAAFF | TGTGCCATCAGTGAGTCGCAAGTGGCAGCTTTCTTT
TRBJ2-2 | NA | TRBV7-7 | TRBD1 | CASSLYPDRGTGELFF | TGTGCTAGCAGCTTATACCCCGACAGGGGCACCGGGGAGCTGTTTTTT